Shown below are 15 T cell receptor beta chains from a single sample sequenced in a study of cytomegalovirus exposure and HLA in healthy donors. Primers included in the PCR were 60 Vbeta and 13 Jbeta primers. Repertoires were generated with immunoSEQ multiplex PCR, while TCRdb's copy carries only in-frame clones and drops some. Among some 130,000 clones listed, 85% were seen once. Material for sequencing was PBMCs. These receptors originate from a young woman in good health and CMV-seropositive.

For the CDR3, the DNA is TGTGCCAGCTTCCGGGAGCGGATGTCTGAAGCTTTCTTT. It specifies CASFRERMSEAFF. The chain employs TRBV18 and TRBJ1-1; D unclear. This CDR3 has 13 amino acids. V was cut by 7 bases and J by 6 bases, with 15 bases left in between. Germline lookup yields CDR1 KGHSH and CDR2 LQKENI.

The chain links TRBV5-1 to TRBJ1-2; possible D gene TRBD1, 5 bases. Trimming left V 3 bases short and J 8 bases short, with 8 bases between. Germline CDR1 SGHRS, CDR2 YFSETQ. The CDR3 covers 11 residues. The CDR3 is CASSSQGGYTF. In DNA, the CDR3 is TGCGCCAGCAGCTCTCAGGGAGGCTACACCTTC.

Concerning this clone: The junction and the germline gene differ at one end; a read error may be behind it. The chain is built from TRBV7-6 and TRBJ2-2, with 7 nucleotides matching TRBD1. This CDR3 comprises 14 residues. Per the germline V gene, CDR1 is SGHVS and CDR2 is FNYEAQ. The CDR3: CASSLGTEGGELFF. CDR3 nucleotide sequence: TGTGCCAGCAGTTTAGGGACAGAGGGCGGGGAGCTGTTTTTT. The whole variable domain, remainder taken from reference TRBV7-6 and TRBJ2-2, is GAGVSQSPRYKVTKRGQDVALRCDPISGHVSLYWYRQALGQGPEFLTYFNYEAQQDKSGLPNDRFSAERPEGSISTLTIQRTEQRDSAMYRCASSLGTEGGELFFGEGSRLTVL.

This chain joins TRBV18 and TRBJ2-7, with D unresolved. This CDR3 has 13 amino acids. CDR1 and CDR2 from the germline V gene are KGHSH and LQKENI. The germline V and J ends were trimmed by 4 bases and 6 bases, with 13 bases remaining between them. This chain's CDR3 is CASSQLLLGEQYF. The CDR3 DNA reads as TGTGCCAGCTCACAACTTCTCCTAGGCGAGCAGTACTTC.

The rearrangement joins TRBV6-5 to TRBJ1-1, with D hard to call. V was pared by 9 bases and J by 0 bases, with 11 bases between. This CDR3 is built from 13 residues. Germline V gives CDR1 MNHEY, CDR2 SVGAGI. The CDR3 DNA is TGTGCCAGTGTGTCCTACCTGAACACTGAAGCTTTCTTT. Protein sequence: CASVSYLNTEAFF.

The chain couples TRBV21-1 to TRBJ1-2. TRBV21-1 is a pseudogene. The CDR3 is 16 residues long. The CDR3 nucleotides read TGTGCCAGCAGCAAAGCTGAGGGCCACTTAAACTATGGCTACACCTTC. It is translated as CASSKAEGHLNYGYTF.

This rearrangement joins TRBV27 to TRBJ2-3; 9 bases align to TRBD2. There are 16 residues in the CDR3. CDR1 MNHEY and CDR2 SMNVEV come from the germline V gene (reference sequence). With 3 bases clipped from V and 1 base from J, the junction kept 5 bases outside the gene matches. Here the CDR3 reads CASSLWLAGRTDTQYF. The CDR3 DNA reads TGTGCCAGCAGTTTGTGGCTAGCGGGGCGCACAGATACGCAGTATTTT.

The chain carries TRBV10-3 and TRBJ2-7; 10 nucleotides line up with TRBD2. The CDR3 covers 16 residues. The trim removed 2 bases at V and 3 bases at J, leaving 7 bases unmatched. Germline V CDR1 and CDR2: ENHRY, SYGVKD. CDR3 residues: CAISEGAGGGSYEQYF. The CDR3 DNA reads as TGTGCCATCAGTGAGGGAGCGGGAGGGGGAAGCTACGAGCAGTACTTC.

CDR3 coding DNA: TGTGCCAGCAGCGCGGGGGGCAGCGAGTTCTTC. Protein product: CASSAGGSEFF. The chain links TRBV6-1 to TRBJ2-1, with 8 nucleotides matching TRBD2. After removal of 6 bases from V and 14 bases from J, the junction contained 6 bases not matched to a gene. CDR1 and CDR2 (germline): MNHNS, SASEGT. This CDR3 is 11 amino acids long.

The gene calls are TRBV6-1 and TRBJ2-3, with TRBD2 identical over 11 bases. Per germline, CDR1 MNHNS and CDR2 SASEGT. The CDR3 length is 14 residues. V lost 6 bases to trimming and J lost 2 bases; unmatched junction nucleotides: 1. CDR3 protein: CASRGLAVTDTQYF. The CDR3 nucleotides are TGTGCCAGCAGGGGACTAGCGGTCACAGATACGCAGTATTTT.

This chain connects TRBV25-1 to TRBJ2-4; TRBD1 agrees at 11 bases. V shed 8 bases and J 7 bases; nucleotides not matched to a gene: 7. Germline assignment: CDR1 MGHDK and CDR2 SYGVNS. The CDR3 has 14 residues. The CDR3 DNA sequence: TGTGCCAGCTCTTTCGGACAGGGGGCGAACATTCAGTACTTC. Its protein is CASSFGQGANIQYF.

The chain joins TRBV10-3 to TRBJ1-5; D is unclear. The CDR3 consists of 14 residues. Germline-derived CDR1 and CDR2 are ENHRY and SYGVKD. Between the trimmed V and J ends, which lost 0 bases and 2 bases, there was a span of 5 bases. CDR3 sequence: CAISESQGNQPQHF. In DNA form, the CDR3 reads TGTGCCATCAGTGAGTCTCAGGGCAATCAGCCCCAGCATTTT.

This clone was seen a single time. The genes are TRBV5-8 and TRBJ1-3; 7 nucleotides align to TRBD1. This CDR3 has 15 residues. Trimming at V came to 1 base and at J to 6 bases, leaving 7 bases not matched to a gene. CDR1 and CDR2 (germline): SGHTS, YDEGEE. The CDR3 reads CASSLYGTALNTIYF. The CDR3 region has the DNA TGTGCCAGCAGCTTGTACGGGACAGCGCTAAACACCATATATTTT.

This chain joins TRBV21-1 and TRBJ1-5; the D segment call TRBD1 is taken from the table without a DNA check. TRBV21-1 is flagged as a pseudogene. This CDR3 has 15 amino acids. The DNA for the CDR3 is TGTGCCAGCAGCAAACCCAGGGGGAGATTTCAGCCCCAGCATTTT. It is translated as CASSKPRGRFQPQHF.

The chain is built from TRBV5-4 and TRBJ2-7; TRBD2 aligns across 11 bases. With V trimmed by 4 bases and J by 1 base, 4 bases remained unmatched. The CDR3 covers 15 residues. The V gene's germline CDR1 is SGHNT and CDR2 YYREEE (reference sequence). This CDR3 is CASSRGTSGSYEQYF. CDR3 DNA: TGTGCCAGCAGCCGGGGGACTAGCGGTTCCTACGAGCAGTACTTC.